These 2 T cell receptor beta chains share one sample of origin, sequenced in a study of T cells in Graves' hyperthyroidism and ophthalmopathy. There were TCR beta CDR3 regions amplified from RNA transcripts. The HTBI primer set served for first-round RT-PCR of the TCR CDR3. MiXCR, run by TCRdb on the multiplex PCR reads, gives a single entry per CDR3 protein. Counted here are roughly 350,000 distinct CDR3 sequences, 12% to 15% occurring once; the ten biggest clones make up roughly 33%. Specimen: blood. The origin of the receptors is a woman aged 40 to 50 with Graves' ophthalmopathy.

With respect to this clonotype: A read error may be the cause here, since a much bigger clone is one base away. The chain uses TRBV7-6 and TRBJ2-3; 10 bases are shared with TRBD2. Germline V lookup: CDR1 SGHVS, CDR2 FNYEAQ. The CDR3 is 17 residues long. With 5 bases clipped from V and 2 bases from J, the junction kept 10 bases outside the gene matches. The CDR3 loop reads CASSLSLSGGVTDTQYF. In DNA, the CDR3 is TGTGCCAGCAGCCTTTCCCTCAGCGGGGGGGTCACAGATACGCAGTATTTT.

This clonotype was counted many times. The chain joins TRBV28 to TRBJ1-5, with TRBD1 identical over 9 bases. CDR1 and CDR2 from the germline V gene are MDHEN and SYDVKM. The CDR3 has 16 amino acids. V trimming: 6 bases; J trimming: 7 bases; junction bases outside the gene matches: 13. CDR3 region: CASSPTGTGLWQPQHF. CDR3 DNA: TGTGCCAGCAGCCCGACCGGGACAGGGCTCTGGCAGCCCCAGCATTTT.